This T cell receptor (beta chain) was captured by sequencing in a study of T-cell memory formation after mild COVID-19. For the study at large: Largely donor-specific TCR clusters were found. Study-wide results and caveats: Pre-infection memory carried some responding clones, suggesting that cross-reactive memory joined. Researchers could not confirm that second-wave clones peaking on day 37 targeted SARS-CoV-2. Clones contracting day 15 to 85 were balanced CD4/CD8; later expanders leaned CD4+.

Trimming removed 3 bases from V and 4 bases from J, with 12 bases in between. The CDR3 is made up of 14 amino acids. As regards this clonotype: As yet, its antigen is unknown.

TCRdb reprocessed the 5' RACE reads with MiXCR, giving one entry per CDR3 protein. This table has some 600,000 distinct CDR3 sequences, 15% to 20% appearing once. What was sequenced was PBMCs or a T cell subset sorted from them (not recorded which). This chain joins TRBV12-3 or TRBV12-4 and TRBJ1-1; D may be TRBD1 (6 bases). This TCR came from an adult woman who had mild COVID-19 (a few samples of this study predate the infection). Cell type and time point are not known. CDR3 region: CASSFLGAGTEAFF. CDR3 nucleotide sequence: TGTGCCAGCAGTTTTTTGGGGGCCGGCACTGAAGCTTTCTTT.